The clone carrying this T cell receptor (beta chain) appeared a few times. Its target is not known. The sample belongs to a study of blood T cells in healthy people across ages. The study, taken as a whole, reports: Compared with aged donors, long-lived donors showed fewer expanded clones, suggesting selection. It was found that TCR beta diversity correlated strongly with the percentage of naive T cells.

Combining a sample-barcoded 5' primer with a J-beta primer mix, a second PCR ran for about 7 to 11 cycles. Individual samples furnished no less than 2.5 million CDR3-containing paired-end reads apiece. MiXCR, applied by TCRdb to the 5' RACE reads, yields one record per CDR3 protein. The table shows around 620,000 distinct CDR3 sequences, with 27% occurring only once. The sequenced sample was blood. This receptor was taken from an older woman in good health.

The CDR3 protein is CASSLTGEGYTEAFF. The CDR3 coding sequence is TGCGCCAGCAGCTTGACAGGGGAAGGGTACACTGAAGCTTTCTTT. The gene calls are TRBV5-1 and TRBJ1-1; 7 bases are a match to TRBD1. The V gene end was trimmed by 1 base and the J gene end by 3 bases; junction bases not matched to a gene: 6. CDR1 is SGHRS, CDR2 YFSETQ, per germline. This CDR3 comprises 15 residues.